Listed here are 26 T cell receptor beta chains from one sample, sequenced in a study of OX40 agonist ivuxolimab in advanced cancers. The library was obtained by the immunoSEQ multiplex PCR assay. TCRdb obtained this table from immuneACCESS and retained in-frame rearrangements with V and J assigned. These tables miss some clones; where compared with another copy, unresolved V genes account for less than half of the shortfall, and the remainder is unexplained. Recorded for this sample are about 72,000 clones; roughly four fifths of them occurred a single time. The ten largest clones add up to 2% to 2.5% of the sample. The sample in question was CD4+ or CD8+ T cells sorted from blood, obtained in a trial of the OX40 agonist ivuxolimab. The origin of the receptors is an adult with an advanced solid tumor such as melanoma, head and neck, liver or kidney cancer.

The V gene is TRBV14, the J gene TRBJ2-3; maybe TRBD2 (5 bases). CDR1 is SGHDN, CDR2 FVKESK, per germline. Trimming took 3 bases from V and 2 from J, leaving 15 bases between them. CDR3 length: 16 residues. The CDR3, as DNA: TGTGCCAGCAGCCACCGGTCACTAGGGTTCACAGATACGCAGTATTTT. It is translated as CASSHRSLGFTDTQYF.

This clone was picked up a small number of times. J is TRBJ1-2 and V is TRBV7-8; weak D call: TRBD1 (6 bases). Germline lookup yields CDR1 SGHVS and CDR2 FQNEAQ. The length of the CDR3 is 16 residues. V shed 1 base and J shed 8 bases, with 20 bases lying between them. CDR3 residues: CASSLGTAEKLLGYTF. CDR3 nucleotides: TGTGCCAGCAGCTTAGGGACAGCCGAAAAACTACTGGGCTACACCTTC.

Remarks on this clone: A much larger clone is a single base away; this may be a read error. The genes are TRBV7-8 and TRBJ2-5; D ambiguous. This CDR3 is 11 amino acids long. Per germline, CDR1 SGHVS and CDR2 FQNEAQ. Trimming left V 1 base short and J 5 bases short, with 2 bases between. The CDR3, as DNA: TGTGCCAGCAGCTTAGATGAGACCCAGTACTTC. Translation gives CASSLDETQYF.

The chain uses TRBV5-4 and TRBJ2-3; TRBD2 agrees at 7 bases. This CDR3 comprises 15 residues. Trimming cost V 6 bases and J 2 bases; bases outside gene matches: 9. The germline V gene has CDR1 SGHNT and CDR2 YYREEE (reference sequence). The CDR3 reads CASTPGLGNTDTQYF. In nucleotides, the CDR3 is TGTGCCAGCACCCCTGGACTAGGGAACACAGATACGCAGTATTTT.

V and J are TRBV5-6 and TRBJ2-2; the D gene is possibly TRBD1 (5 bases). CDR1 is SGHDT, CDR2 YYEEEE, per germline. V lost 2 bases and J 2 bases, leaving 13 bases between the germline ends. The CDR3 spans 16 residues. The CDR3 coding sequence is TGTGCCAGCAGCTTAGGGCAGGGCCTTAACACCGGGGAGCTGTTTTTT. Encoded protein: CASSLGQGLNTGELFF. The whole variable domain, filled in from reference TRBV5-6 and TRBJ2-2, reads DAGVTQSPTHLIKTRGQQVTLRCSPKSGHDTVSWYQQALGQGPQFIFQYYEEEERQRGNFPDRFSGHQFPNYSSELNVNALLLGDSALYLCASSLGQGLNTGELFFGEGSRLTVL.

This rearrangement joins TRBV7-8 to TRBJ2-5; D is possibly TRBD1 (6 bases). Germline CDR1 is SGHVS and CDR2 is FQNEAQ. The length of the CDR3 is 15 residues. Trimming stripped 1 base from V and 3 bases from J, with 12 bases between. CDR3 DNA sequence: TGTGCCAGCAGCTTAGAAGGACAGTTGAAAGAGACCCAGTACTTC. It is translated as CASSLEGQLKETQYF.

The chain carries TRBV27 and TRBJ1-1; D ambiguous. The CDR3 has 13 residues. CDR1 and CDR2 (germline): MNHEY, SMNVEV (reference sequence). V dropped 4 bases and J dropped 5 bases, with 11 bases sitting between them. The CDR3 region is CASSSGWGTEAFF. CDR3 coding DNA: TGTGCCAGCAGTTCTGGCTGGGGAACTGAAGCTTTCTTT.

The chain joins TRBV5-4 to TRBJ2-2, with D maybe TRBD1 (6 bases). The CDR3 extends over 15 amino acids. Germline-derived CDR1 and CDR2 are SGHNT and YYREEE (reference sequence). Deletions cut 2 bases from V and 1 base from J, with 9 bases between. The CDR3 DNA sequence: TGTGCCAGCAGCTTAACCAGGGGGAACACCGGGGAGCTGTTTTTT. This codes for CASSLTRGNTGELFF.

The rearrangement uses TRBV29-1 and TRBJ2-5; tentatively, D is TRBD2 (5 bases). The germline gives CDR1 SQVTM, CDR2 ANQGSEA. Trimming removed 6 bases from V and 5 bases from J, with 13 bases in between. The CDR3 runs 12 residues. The CDR3 reads CSVRAGMETQYF. In nucleotides, the CDR3 is TGCAGCGTGCGGGCCGGGATGGAGACCCAGTACTTC. The complete variable domain, with remaining parts taken from reference TRBV29-1 and TRBJ2-5, reads SAVISQKPSRDICQRGTSLTIQCQVDSQVTMMFWYRQQPGQSLTLIATANQGSEATYESGFVIDKFPISRPNLTFSTLTVSNMSPEDSSIYLCSVRAGMETQYFGPGTRLLVL.

This clone has only one observation. The chain employs TRBV28 and TRBJ1-5; 7 bases are shared with TRBD1. Germline V gene sequence: CDR1 MDHEN, CDR2 SYDVKM. The CDR3 extends over 21 amino acids. With 6 bases clipped from V and 2 bases from J, the junction kept 25 bases outside the gene matches. In nucleotides, the CDR3 is TGTGCCAGCAGATTTATGGGGCCAGCCGGCAGGGGGTTTAGCGGCAATCAGCCCCAGCATTTT. The encoded protein is CASRFMGPAGRGFSGNQPQHF.

J is TRBJ2-3 and V is TRBV11-2; D is perhaps TRBD2 (6 bases). The CDR3 has 14 residues. Trimming left V 5 bases short and J 0 bases short, with 9 bases between. Germline V lookup: CDR1 SGHAT, CDR2 FQNNGV. The CDR3 is CASSRGTSTDTQYF. DNA of the CDR3: TGTGCCAGCAGCCGGGGGACTAGCACAGATACGCAGTATTTT.

This chain joins TRBV7-2 and TRBJ1-2, with D possibly TRBD1 on 6 matching bases. In germline, CDR1 is SGHTA, CDR2 FQGNSA. The length of the CDR3 is 14 residues. V was clipped by 2 bases and J by 5 bases, with 12 bases between them. This chain's CDR3 is CASSLTGLGYGYTF. CDR3 bases: TGTGCCAGCAGCTTAACAGGGTTAGGGTATGGCTACACCTTC.

The chain carries TRBV5-1 and TRBJ2-7; perhaps TRBD2 as D (6 bases). V lost 4 bases and J lost 4, with 24 bases in between. Germline CDR1 is SGHRS and CDR2 is YFSETQ. The CDR3 spans 17 residues. In DNA form, the CDR3 reads TGCGCCAGCAGCCCCCTTAGGCCCCAGGGCGGGGCTTACGAGCAGTACTTC. Protein: CASSPLRPQGGAYEQYF.

V is TRBV7-3 and J is TRBJ2-1; TRBD1 or TRBD2 may be the D gene (6 bases each). V lost 8 bases and J 9 bases, leaving 26 bases between the germline ends. The CDR3 covers 16 residues. The germline V gene has CDR1 SGHTA and CDR2 FQGTGA. Written as DNA, the CDR3 is TGTGCCAGCGGCCCAGTGGGCGGGATACCACAGGGTGAGCAGTTCTTC. It is translated as CASGPVGGIPQGEQFF.

The CDR3 DNA sequence: TGTGCCAGTAGCAAAGAAGAGAGGATCACTGAAGCTTTCTTT. This codes for CASSKEERITEAFF. This chain joins TRBV19 and TRBJ1-1; no definite D call. V was trimmed by 6 bases and J by 4 bases, leaving 15 bases between them. The CDR3 is 14 amino acids. The V gene's germline CDR1 is LNHDA and CDR2 SQIVND (reference sequence).

The rearrangement joins TRBV5-1 to TRBJ1-1; no clear D. Germline CDR1 SGHRS, CDR2 YFSETQ. CDR3 size: 15 residues. The V gene lost 0 bases and the J gene lost 8 bases, with 17 bases spanning the gap. This chain's CDR3 is CASSLDRGPTREAFF. CDR3 sequence (DNA): TGCGCCAGCAGCTTGGACCGAGGACCGACGCGGGAAGCTTTCTTT.

The chain employs TRBV12-5 and TRBJ2-5, with a weak D call TRBD1 (6 bases). In germline, CDR1 is LGHNT, CDR2 FRNRAP. The V gene lost 0 bases and the J gene lost 4 bases, with 12 bases spanning the gap. The CDR3 runs 15 residues. This chain's CDR3 is CASGLVNTGRETQYF. DNA of the CDR3: TGTGCTAGTGGTTTGGTGAACACAGGGAGAGAGACCCAGTACTTC.

CDR3 loop: CASSPNQLTDTQYF. The CDR3 DNA is TGTGCCAGCAGCCCAAACCAGCTCACAGATACGCAGTATTTT. This rearrangement joins TRBV27 to TRBJ2-3; D gene ambiguous. The V end lost 6 bases, the J end lost 2 bases, and 12 bases lay between the germline ends. The CDR3 runs to 14 residues. Germline V gives CDR1 MNHEY, CDR2 SMNVEV (reference sequence).

The chain recombines TRBV18 with TRBJ2-5, with 7 positions matching TRBD1. V lost 6 bases, J lost 3 bases, and 7 bases stayed unmatched. The germline V gene has CDR1 KGHSH and CDR2 LQKENI. There are 14 residues in the CDR3. The CDR3 is CASSGTGAEETQYF. CDR3 DNA: TGTGCCAGCTCGGGTACAGGGGCGGAAGAGACCCAGTACTTC.

The CDR3 DNA reads as TGTGCCAGCAGCTCCCCGTCGGGGAACTATGGCTACACCTTC. It translates to CASSSPSGNYGYTF. The V gene is TRBV7-9, the J gene TRBJ1-2; no reliable D call. The germline V and J ends were trimmed by 4 bases and 2 bases, with 11 bases remaining between them. Per germline, CDR1 SEHNR and CDR2 FQNEAQ (reference sequence). The CDR3 consists of 14 residues.

The V gene is TRBV15, the J gene TRBJ2-7, with D unclear. V was clipped by 6 bases and J by 5 bases, with 11 bases between them. The germline V gene has CDR1 LNHNV and CDR2 YYDKDF (reference sequence). The CDR3 sequence is 12 residues long. The CDR3, as DNA: TGTGCCACCAGTCCCCGCTCGGACGAGCAGTACTTC. Its translation: CATSPRSDEQYF.

The chain couples TRBV6-5 to TRBJ2-7; D may match TRBD1 or TRBD2 (5 bases each). The CDR3 has 11 amino acids. The V and J ends lost 6 bases and 4 bases respectively, with 7 bases between them. The germline CDR1 and CDR2 sequences are MNHEY and SVGAGI. The CDR3 coding sequence is TGTGCCAGCAGGAGGGGTTACGAGCAGTACTTC. Translation: CASRRGYEQYF.

A word on this clone: This same CDR3 is encoded by further DNA sequences in the sample. This chain connects TRBV5-1 to TRBJ2-7; TRBD2 agrees at 8 bases. Germline CDR1 reads SGHRS; CDR2 reads YFSETQ. The CDR3 loop spans 15 amino acids. J was trimmed by 2 bases and V by 3 bases; bases with no gene match: 7. This CDR3 is CASSSGTSKPYEQYF. CDR3 DNA: TGCGCCAGCAGCTCTGGGACTAGTAAACCCTACGAGCAGTACTTC.

The chain recombines TRBV28 with TRBJ1-2; D gene uncertain. Germline assignment: CDR1 MDHEN and CDR2 SYDVKM. This CDR3 region has 16 residues. V was cut by 3 bases and J by 8 bases, with 22 bases left in between. The CDR3 is CASSLGLRLVLGGYTF. The CDR3 DNA reads TGTGCCAGCAGTTTGGGTCTTCGTCTGGTCTTAGGAGGCTACACCTTC.

The chain uses TRBV15 and TRBJ1-3; 7 bases are a match to TRBD1. The CDR3 runs 16 residues. Germline values: CDR1 LNHNV, CDR2 YYDKDF (reference sequence). Trimming at V came to 4 bases and at J to 0 bases, leaving 6 bases not matched to a gene. The CDR3 region is CATSTGDRSSGNTIYF. The CDR3 DNA follows: TGTGCCACCAGCACTGGGGACAGAAGCTCTGGAAACACCATATATTTT.

V and J are TRBV2 and TRBJ1-2; TRBD1 agrees at 7 bases. Germline V gives CDR1 SNHLY, CDR2 FYNNEI. The CDR3 extends over 12 amino acids. Trimming at V came to 7 bases and at J to 6 bases, leaving 5 bases not matched to a gene. CDR3 sequence reads: CASTRTGHGYTF. As DNA, the CDR3 is TGTGCCAGCACAAGGACAGGTCATGGCTACACCTTC.